The 31 T cell receptor beta chains below all came from one sample that was sequenced in a study of T cells in Graves' hyperthyroidism and ophthalmopathy. RNA transcripts yielded amplified TCR beta CDR3 regions. The HTBI primer set drove a first-round RT-PCR of the TCR CDR3. From the multiplex PCR reads, TCRdb called clonotypes with MiXCR, one entry per CDR3 protein. The data show around 660,000 distinct CDR3 sequences, about 45% seen once. Material: peripheral blood or thyroid tissue (not recorded which). The receptor source for this set is an adult man with Graves' disease, either hyperthyroidism or ophthalmopathy (not recorded which).

A remark on this clonotype: One base away lies a much larger clone, so this may be a sequencing read error. The V and J genes are TRBV2 and TRBJ1-2; no clear D. The CDR3 extends over 12 amino acids. Germline V gene lookup returns CDR1 SNHLY and CDR2 FYNNEI. In DNA form, the CDR3 reads TGTGCCAGCAGAACGGTGGTATATGGCCACACCTTC. It specifies CASRTVVYGHTF. Full variable domain (rest looked up from reference TRBV2 and TRBJ1-2): EPEVTQTPSHQVTQMGQEVILRCVPISNHLYFYWYRQILGQKVEFLVSFYNNEISEKSEIFDDQFSVERPDGSNFTLKIRSTKLEDSAMYFCASRTVVYGHTFGSGTRLTVV.

As for this clonotype: The junction departs from germline at one end; a sequencing error may be responsible. The chain joins TRBV7-9 to TRBJ1-4, with D perhaps TRBD1 (6 bases). Germline V gene data show CDR1 as SEHNR and CDR2 as FQNEAQ (reference sequence). The CDR3 has 16 amino acids. DNA of the CDR3: TGCGCCAGCAGCCATAACCCAGGACAGCGAGGAGAAAAACTGTTTTTT. It codes for CASSHNPGQRGEKLFF. Full variable domain (remainder filled in from reference TRBV7-9 and TRBJ1-4): DTGVSQNPRHKITKRGQNVTFRCDPISEHNRLYWYRQTLGQGPEFLTYFQNEAQLEKSRLLSDRFSAERPKGSFSTLEIQRTEQGDSAMYLCASSHNPGQRGEKLFFGSGTQLSVL.

Worth noting for this clonotype: A much larger clone lies one base from this, so it may be a read error. The V and J genes are TRBV29-1 and TRBJ1-1, with no clear D. Between the trimmed V and J ends, which lost 0 bases and 10 bases, there was a span of 12 bases. The germline gives CDR1 SQVTM, CDR2 ANQGSEA. This CDR3 region has 12 residues. This CDR3 is CSVEERSGVAFF. Here the CDR3 DNA reads TGCAGCGTTGAAGAGAGAAGTGGGGTAGCTTTCTTT.

This clonotype was seen ten or more times. The CDR3 here is CSVVEPGANVLTF. CDR3 sequence (DNA): TGCAGCGTTGTGGAGCCTGGGGCCAACGTCCTGACTTTC. J is TRBJ2-6 and V is TRBV29-1; no reliable D call. Between the trimmed V and J ends, which lost 4 bases and 2 bases, there was a span of 6 bases. This CDR3 has 13 amino acids. Per germline, CDR1 SQVTM and CDR2 ANQGSEA. The full variable domain, its missing parts supplied by reference TRBV29-1 and TRBJ2-6, is SAVISQKPSRDICQRGTSLTIQCQVDSQVTMMFWYRQQPGQSLTLIATANQGSEATYESGFVIDKFPISRPNLTFSTLTVSNMSPEDSSIYLCSVVEPGANVLTFGAGSRLTVL.

In its sample, this clonotype was seen once. This sequence joins TRBV7-6 and TRBJ1-6; 8 nucleotides agree with TRBD1. With 11 bases clipped from V and 7 bases from J, the junction kept 10 bases outside the gene matches. The CDR3 sequence is 14 residues long. Germline CDR1 SGHVS, CDR2 FNYEAQ. CDR3 residues: CAARTTGANSPLHF. CDR3 DNA: TGTGCCGCCCGCACGACAGGGGCAAATTCACCCCTCCACTTT.

This chain links TRBV27 with TRBJ1-2; D remains ambiguous. The germline gives CDR1 MNHEY, CDR2 SMNVEV (reference sequence). V was shortened by 3 bases and J by 7 bases, with 15 bases between the two germline ends. The CDR3 length is 14 residues. The CDR3 spells CASSFSRGGSGYTF. CDR3 bases: TGTGCCAGCAGTTTTTCTAGAGGTGGCTCTGGCTACACCTTC.

About this clonotype itself: A much bigger clone sits one base away, suggesting this may be a read error. The chain has TRBV7-3 and TRBJ1-2; D might be TRBD1 (6 bases). Germline loops: CDR1 SGHTA, CDR2 FQGTGA. This CDR3 has 13 residues. The CDR3 bases are TGTGCCGGCAGCTTAACTGACAGGCTATGCTACACCTTC. Amino acids: CAGSLTDRLCYTF.

About this clonotype itself: Given the absence of the conserved phenylalanine or tryptophan at the CDR3 end, a read error is likely. This chain uses TRBV20-1 with TRBJ1-6; D possibly corresponds to TRBD1 (5 bases). This CDR3 contains 14 residues. The germline gives CDR1 DFQATT, CDR2 SNEGSKA (reference sequence). The germline V and J ends were trimmed by 0 bases and 7 bases, with 10 bases remaining between them. This chain's CDR3 is CSAREQGVNSPLHL. CDR3 DNA sequence: TGCAGTGCTAGAGAACAAGGGGTAAATTCACCCCTCCACCTT.

The chain carries TRBV12-3 or TRBV12-4 and TRBJ1-3, with no clear D. Trimming stripped 3 bases from V and 0 bases from J, with 12 bases between. This CDR3 is 16 amino acids long. The CDR3 sequence: CASSLTEFPSGNTIYF. CDR3 coding DNA: TGTGCCAGCAGTTTGACCGAGTTTCCCTCTGGAAACACCATATATTTT.

V is TRBV7-8 and J is TRBJ2-7, with TRBD2 matching over 9 bases. Germline V CDR1 and CDR2: SGHVS, FQNEAQ. The junction had 9 bases not matched to a gene; V was cut back by 5 bases and J by 1 base. The CDR3 spans 16 residues. CDR3 nucleotide sequence: TGTGCCAGCAGCCCTCCCGGAGCGGGAGGTTCCTACGAGCAGTACTTC. It is translated as CASSPPGAGGSYEQYF.

The chain links TRBV2 to TRBJ2-7, with D uncertain. Germline V gene data show CDR1 as SNHLY and CDR2 as FYNNEI. With 4 bases removed from V and 5 bases from J, the gap between germline ends came to 6 bases. The CDR3 length is 11 residues. CDR3 sequence: CASSGSDEQYF. CDR3 in DNA: TGTGCCAGCAGTGGATCAGACGAGCAGTACTTC.

Turning to this clonotype: This sequence may be a read error, since a much larger clone differs from it by one base. The chain is built from TRBV24-1 and TRBJ1-1, with D possibly being TRBD1 (6 bases). Germline CDR1 and CDR2: KGHDR and SFDVKD. The CDR3 contains 15 residues. The CDR3 bases are TGTGCCGCCAGGGAGAGCAGGGGAGGAGGCACTGAAGCTTTCTTT. It yields the protein CAARESRGGGTEAFF.

The chain recombines TRBV5-1 with TRBJ1-2; TRBD1 matches at 7 bases. V lost 1 base, J lost 4 bases, and 4 bases stayed unmatched. Looked up from germline, CDR1 is SGHRS and CDR2 is YFSETQ. The CDR3 length is 14 residues. CDR3 nucleotide sequence: TGCGCCAGCAGCTTGAAAGGGGGCAGCTATGGCTACACCTTC. Protein: CASSLKGGSYGYTF.

The rearrangement links TRBV9 to TRBJ2-5; weak D call: TRBD2 (7 bases). Trimming stripped 1 base from V and 0 bases from J, with 13 bases between. From germline, CDR1 is SGDLS and CDR2 YYNGEE. The CDR3 contains 16 residues. CDR3 residues: CASSVTDSGDQETQYF. CDR3 nucleotide sequence: TGTGCCAGCAGCGTAACGGACAGCGGGGACCAAGAGACCCAGTACTTC.

The chain is built from TRBV7-8 and TRBJ2-5, with D tentatively TRBD2 (6 bases). Germline values: CDR1 SGHVS, CDR2 FQNEAQ. Between the trimmed V and J ends, which lost 0 bases and 7 bases, there was a span of 6 bases. The CDR3 is 12 residues long. The CDR3 sequence: CASSLAGGTQYF. The CDR3, as DNA: TGTGCCAGCAGCTTAGCGGGGGGGACCCAGTACTTC.

Comment on this clonotype: One end of the junction fails to match germline, which may point to a read error. J is TRBJ1-1 and V is TRBV7-9, with a tentative D call TRBD1 (6 bases). The CDR3 contains 14 residues. Germline CDR1 is SEHNR and CDR2 is FQNEAQ (reference sequence). DNA of the CDR3: TGTGCCGGCAGCTTCTACAGGGCGCACACTGAAGCTTTCTTT. This gives the protein CAGSFYRAHTEAFF.

The rearrangement links TRBV9 to TRBJ1-5; tentatively, D is TRBD1 (5 bases). The CDR3 has 16 residues. V lost 5 bases, J lost 2 bases, and 17 bases lay in between. Germline CDR1 SGDLS, CDR2 YYNGEE. The CDR3 DNA follows: TGTGCCAGCAGTGAATCGGGGCAGGGCCGCAATCAGCCCCAGCATTTT. Protein product: CASSESGQGRNQPQHF.

The chain recombines TRBV7-2 with TRBJ2-7, with D possibly being TRBD1 or TRBD2 (5 bases each). The CDR3 runs to 13 residues. The germline gives CDR1 SGHTA, CDR2 FQGNSA. With 5 bases removed from V and 5 bases from J, the gap between germline ends came to 13 bases. CDR3 residues: CASSLLGTHEQYF. DNA for the CDR3: TGTGCCAGCAGCCTCCTCGGGACCCACGAGCAGTACTTC.

This clonotype has just one count. A read error may be the cause here, since a much bigger clone is one base away. The chain couples TRBV24-1 to TRBJ2-7; 7 nucleotides match TRBD2. The CDR3 is 13 residues long. V was pared by 7 bases and J by 9 bases, with 11 bases of the junction left unmatched. The germline CDR1 and CDR2 sequences are KGHDR and SFDVKD. The CDR3 DNA follows: TGTGCCACCAGCCCAGCGGGGACGAGAGGGCAGTACTTC. Its protein is CATSPAGTRGQYF.

This sequence joins TRBV7-9 and TRBJ1-4; 11 bases map to TRBD1. V gave up 5 bases and J gave up 8 bases; unmatched junction bases: 19. CDR1 and CDR2 from the germline V gene are SEHNR and FQNEAQ (reference sequence). CDR3 length: 19 residues. CDR3 in amino acids: CASSPHGGRDRGVGEKLFF. The CDR3, as DNA: TGTGCCAGCAGCCCCCACGGTGGCCGGGACAGGGGGGTCGGGGAAAAACTGTTTTTT.

This clonotype was observed many times. The chain carries TRBV15 and TRBJ1-4, with D possibly matching TRBD1 (6 bases). The germline CDR1 and CDR2 sequences are LNHNV and YYDKDF (reference sequence). The CDR3 covers 16 residues. V lost 0 bases and J lost 8, with 16 bases in between. This chain's CDR3 is CATSRDPGTGSEKLFF. CDR3 bases: TGTGCCACCAGCAGAGATCCGGGCACAGGGAGCGAAAAACTGTTTTTT.

The DNA for the CDR3 is TGTGCCAGCAGCCGACCAACAGGGACTAACTATGGCTACACCTTC. Its protein is CASSRPTGTNYGYTF. This chain connects TRBV7-9 to TRBJ1-2, with D possibly TRBD1 on 6 matching bases. Trimming left V 5 bases short and J 0 bases short, with 13 bases between. The CDR3 length is 15 residues. CDR1 is SEHNR, CDR2 FQNEAQ, per germline (reference sequence).

The table lists this clonotype with many counts. The V gene is TRBV10-3, the J gene TRBJ1-1; D uncertain. CDR1 and CDR2 from the germline V gene are ENHRY and SYGVKD. The V end was cut by 10 bases, the J end by 2 bases, with 17 bases between. The CDR3 totals 14 residues. The CDR3 DNA reads TGTGCCACGACGTTCGCGCAGTATAACACTGAAGCTTTCTTT. Translation: CATTFAQYNTEAFF.

V and J are TRBV7-2 and TRBJ1-2, with no clear D. V dropped 5 bases and J dropped 8 bases, with 15 bases sitting between them. CDR3 length equals 13 residues. CDR1 and CDR2 (germline): SGHTA, FQGNSA. CDR3 in amino acids: CASSLDTVQGYTF. As DNA, the CDR3 is TGTGCCAGCAGCCTAGACACCGTTCAGGGCTACACCTTC.

This sequence joins TRBV7-2 and TRBJ2-7, with D perhaps TRBD1 or TRBD2 (6 bases each). The CDR3 has 11 residues. Germline V gene sequence: CDR1 SGHTA, CDR2 FQGNSA. Trimming pared 10 bases from V and 6 bases from J, leaving 13 bases between. CDR3 nucleotides: TGTGCCACTCGGGGGCAAATCGAGCAGTACTTC. This gives the protein CATRGQIEQYF. The full variable domain, in which reference TRBV7-2 and TRBJ2-7 provide the parts outside the CDR3, is GAGVSQSPSNKVTEKGKDVELRCDPISGHTALYWYRQSLGQGLEFLIYFQGNSAPDKSGLPSDRFSAERTGGSVSTLTIQRTQQEDSAVYLCATRGQIEQYFGPGTRLTVT.

This clonotype was seen a few times. A much larger clone sits a single nucleotide away, making a read error possible. The chain carries TRBV10-3 and TRBJ1-6; 8 nucleotides match TRBD1. J was trimmed by 8 bases and V by 4 bases; bases with no gene match: 4. CDR1 and CDR2 from the germline V gene are ENHRY and SYGVKD. CDR3 size: 14 residues. The CDR3 DNA reads as TGTGCCATCAGTGCGACAGGGGACGATTCACCCCTCCACTTT. This sequence encodes CAISATGDDSPLHF.

As concerns this clonotype: An end of the junction does not agree with germline; a read error may underlie this. The V gene is TRBV6-1, the J gene TRBJ1-1, with D perhaps TRBD1 (6 bases). The V gene's germline CDR1 is MNHNS and CDR2 SASEGT. The CDR3 covers 14 residues. CDR3 sequence reads: CASSEGLRDTEVFF. DNA for the CDR3: TGTGCCAGCAGTGAAGGCCTCCGGGACACTGAAGTTTTCTTT.

This chain uses TRBV2 with TRBJ1-1, with a possible D match to TRBD1 (5 bases). The CDR3 length is 18 residues. Trimming took off 7 bases at V and 0 bases at J, with 24 bases between the two ends. CDR1 SNHLY and CDR2 FYNNEI come from the germline V gene. The DNA of the CDR3 is TGTGCCAGCAAATTGGGTCAGGGACGCTTACTCATGAACACTGAAGCTTTCTTT. Its translation: CASKLGQGRLLMNTEAFF.

The rearrangement joins TRBV20-1 to TRBJ1-5; 7 bases match TRBD1. Germline assignment: CDR1 DFQATT and CDR2 SNEGSKA (reference sequence). The ends lost 8 bases at V and 4 bases at J; junction bases unmatched: 5. The length of the CDR3 is 12 residues. The DNA for the CDR3 is TGCAGTTACCCACAGGGGAATCAGCCCCAGCATTTT. Its translation is CSYPQGNQPQHF.

This sequence joins TRBV7-3 and TRBJ2-6; tentative D call: TRBD1 (6 bases). With 6 bases removed from V and 0 bases from J, the gap between germline ends came to 12 bases. Germline-derived CDR1 and CDR2 are SGHTA and FQGTGA. The CDR3 totals 16 residues. CDR3 bases: TGTGCCAGCAGTCTACAGGGCCCCTCTGGGGCCAACGTCCTGACTTTC. As protein: CASSLQGPSGANVLTF.

V is TRBV19 and J is TRBJ1-1; 7 bases map to TRBD1. The V gene end was trimmed by 1 base and the J gene end by 1 base; junction bases not matched to a gene: 3. The CDR3 runs to 15 residues. The germline gives CDR1 LNHDA, CDR2 SQIVND (reference sequence). This chain's CDR3 is CASSIVGTANTEAFF. For the CDR3, the DNA is TGTGCCAGTAGTATAGTAGGGACAGCGAACACTGAAGCTTTCTTT. Full variable domain (missing parts from reference TRBV19 and TRBJ1-1): DGGITQSPKYLFRKEGQNVTLSCEQNLNHDAMYWYRQDPGQGLRLIYYSQIVNDFQKGDIAEGYSVSREKKESFPLTVTSAQKNPTAFYLCASSIVGTANTEAFFGQGTRLTVV.